This TCR beta chain was sequenced during a study of shared clonotypes between healthy human individuals. Study results and limitations: Sequencing depth was predicted to influence how clonotypes are shared among donors.

With regard to this clone: Its specificity is not known.

Libraries were prepared by immunoSEQ multiplex PCR; TCRdb keeps only in-frame clonotypes and omits some of them. The table lists roughly 2,000,000 clones, roughly 95% of them singletons. With V trimmed by 3 bases and J by 4 bases, 5 bases remained unmatched. Germline CDR1 PRHDT, CDR2 FYEKMQ (reference sequence). This CDR3 is 15 amino acids long. In the naive CD8 group, cells lacked CD45RO and were positively selected for CCR7, so terminally differentiated effector memory CD45RA+ cells were left out. Each sample came from a Caucasian adult donor living in Nashville, Tennessee. The receptor was isolated from a man aged 18 to 30 in good health. The sequenced sample was naive CD8+ T cells sorted from blood. V is TRBV13 and J is TRBJ2-1, with 8 positions matching TRBD2. The CDR3, as DNA: TGTGCCAGCAGCTTCTCCGGGACTAGATACAATGAGCAGTTCTTC. Translated: CASSFSGTRYNEQFF.